This T cell receptor beta chain derives from a study of blood T cell repertoires in COVID-19. Germline CDR1 is LNHDA and CDR2 is SQIVND (reference sequence). The CDR3 is 15 amino acids. The trim removed 5 bases at V and 6 bases at J, leaving 6 bases unmatched. Some clones are missing from TCRdb's copy, which holds only in-frame ones; the method was immunoSEQ multiplex PCR. The data show approximately 60,000 clones, approximately 84% seen once. This TCR derives from a man aged 50 to 60 with active COVID-19. The chain links TRBV19 to TRBJ2-7; 14 bases are shared with TRBD2. The specimen was peripheral blood. Here the CDR3 DNA reads TGTGCCAGTAGTCCGGGACTAGCGGGAGCGGCCGAGCAGTACTTC. Translated: CASSPGLAGAAEQYF.